This T cell receptor (beta chain) derives from a study of cytotoxic CD8 clonotypes in ibrutinib-treated CLL. Study-wide background: Across the patients, about a dozen were relapsed/refractory, about 15 treatment-naive and fewer than 18 IGHV unmutated.

On this clone itself: Its target is unknown.

The CDR3 totals 15 residues. The V and J ends lost 3 bases and 6 bases respectively, with 17 bases between them. Germline V lookup: CDR1 KGHSH, CDR2 LQKENI. Clones were read by immunoSEQ multiplex PCR, and TCRdb kept only the in-frame ones, dropping some. The sample holds about 300,000 clones; 65% to 85% are singletons and the top ten take about 5.7%. Findings and limits, study-wide: While tracking circulating CD8+ T-cell counts, baseline clonality exceeded that of age-matched healthy donors.

The sequence was collected from a human donor with chronic lymphocytic leukemia. This material consisted of PBMCs, taken at disease progression, from a patient treated with ibrutinib. The chain recombines TRBV18 with TRBJ1-1; no clear D gene. The DNA for the CDR3 is TGTGCCAGCTCACCGGACCCCGGGATCAGCGCTGAAGCTTTCTTT. This codes for CASSPDPGISAEAFF.